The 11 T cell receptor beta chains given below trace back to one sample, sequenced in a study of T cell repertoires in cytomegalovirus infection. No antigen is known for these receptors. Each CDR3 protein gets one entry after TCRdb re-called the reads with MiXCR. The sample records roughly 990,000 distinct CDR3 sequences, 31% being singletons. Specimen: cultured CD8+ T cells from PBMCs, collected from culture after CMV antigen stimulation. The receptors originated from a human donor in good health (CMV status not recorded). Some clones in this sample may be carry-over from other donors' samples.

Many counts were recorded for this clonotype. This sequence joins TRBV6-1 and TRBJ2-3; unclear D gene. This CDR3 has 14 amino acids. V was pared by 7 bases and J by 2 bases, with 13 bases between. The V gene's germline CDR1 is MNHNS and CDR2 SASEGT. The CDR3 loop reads CASISLRLTDTQYF. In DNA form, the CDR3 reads TGTGCCAGCATAAGTCTCAGGCTCACAGATACGCAGTATTTT.

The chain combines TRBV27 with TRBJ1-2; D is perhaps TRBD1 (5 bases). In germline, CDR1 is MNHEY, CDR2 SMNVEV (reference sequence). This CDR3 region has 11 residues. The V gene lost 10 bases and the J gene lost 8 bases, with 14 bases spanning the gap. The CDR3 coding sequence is TGTGCCACCGGGGGGGTTTGGGGCTACACCTTC. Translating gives CATGGVWGYTF.

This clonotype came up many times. In DNA, the CDR3 is TGTGCCAGCAGCCGGGGGGCGCACCTGTCGAACACCGGGGAGCTGTTTTTT. It encodes CASSRGAHLSNTGELFF. The V gene is TRBV7-2, the J gene TRBJ2-2; tentative D call: TRBD2 (7 bases). Germline CDR1 is SGHTA and CDR2 is FQGNSA. Trimming removed 5 bases from V and 0 bases from J, with 16 bases in between. The CDR3 loop spans 17 amino acids.

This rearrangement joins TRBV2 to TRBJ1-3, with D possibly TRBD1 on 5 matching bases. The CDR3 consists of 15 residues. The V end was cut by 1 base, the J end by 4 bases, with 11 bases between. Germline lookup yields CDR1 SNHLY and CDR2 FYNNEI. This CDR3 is CASSEGIGAGNTIYF. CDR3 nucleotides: TGTGCCAGCAGTGAAGGCATCGGGGCCGGAAACACCATATATTTT.

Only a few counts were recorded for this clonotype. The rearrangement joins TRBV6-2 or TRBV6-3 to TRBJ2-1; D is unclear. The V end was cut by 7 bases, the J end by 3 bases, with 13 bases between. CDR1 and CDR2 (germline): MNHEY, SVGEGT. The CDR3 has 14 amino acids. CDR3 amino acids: CASTLIKGYNEQFF. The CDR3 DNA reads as TGTGCCAGCACCCTAATTAAGGGCTACAATGAGCAGTTCTTC.

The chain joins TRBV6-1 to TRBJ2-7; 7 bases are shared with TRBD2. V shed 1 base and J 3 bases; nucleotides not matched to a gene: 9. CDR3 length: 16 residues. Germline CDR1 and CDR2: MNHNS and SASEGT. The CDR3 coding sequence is TGTGCCAGCAGTGAAGGTCCCCAGGGAGGGGACTACGAGCAGTACGTC. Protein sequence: CASSEGPQGGDYEQYV.

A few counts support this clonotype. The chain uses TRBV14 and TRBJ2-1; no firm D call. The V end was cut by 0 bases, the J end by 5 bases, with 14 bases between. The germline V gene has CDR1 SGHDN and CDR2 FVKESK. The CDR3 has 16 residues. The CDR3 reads CASSQDTRYLNNEQFF. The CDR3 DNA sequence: TGTGCCAGCAGCCAAGATACGAGGTATCTTAACAATGAGCAGTTCTTC.

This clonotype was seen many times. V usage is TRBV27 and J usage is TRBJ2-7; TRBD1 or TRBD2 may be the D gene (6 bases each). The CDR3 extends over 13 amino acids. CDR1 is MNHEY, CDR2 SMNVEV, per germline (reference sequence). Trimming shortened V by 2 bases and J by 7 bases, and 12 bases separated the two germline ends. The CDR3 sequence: CASSLSLGGEQYV. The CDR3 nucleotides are TGTGCCAGCAGTTTAAGTCTAGGGGGGGAGCAGTACGTC.

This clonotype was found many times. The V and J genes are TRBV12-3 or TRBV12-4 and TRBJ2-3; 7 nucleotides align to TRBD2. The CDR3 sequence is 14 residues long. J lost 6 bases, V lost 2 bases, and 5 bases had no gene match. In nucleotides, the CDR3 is TGTGCCAGCAGTTTATTAGCGGGCCCGGATACGCAGTATTTT. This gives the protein CASSLLAGPDTQYF.

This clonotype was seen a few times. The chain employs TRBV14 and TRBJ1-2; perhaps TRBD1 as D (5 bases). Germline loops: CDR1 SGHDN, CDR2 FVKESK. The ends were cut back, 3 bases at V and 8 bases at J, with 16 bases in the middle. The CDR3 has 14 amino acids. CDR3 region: CASSHRGAPGGYTF. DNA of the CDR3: TGTGCCAGCAGCCACCGAGGGGCTCCGGGGGGCTACACCTTC.

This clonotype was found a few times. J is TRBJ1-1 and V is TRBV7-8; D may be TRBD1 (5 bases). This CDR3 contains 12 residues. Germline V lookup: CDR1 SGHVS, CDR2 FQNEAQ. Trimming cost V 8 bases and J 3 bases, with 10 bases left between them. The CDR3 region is CASLGGDTEAFF. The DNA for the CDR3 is TGTGCCAGCTTAGGAGGGGACACTGAAGCTTTCTTT.